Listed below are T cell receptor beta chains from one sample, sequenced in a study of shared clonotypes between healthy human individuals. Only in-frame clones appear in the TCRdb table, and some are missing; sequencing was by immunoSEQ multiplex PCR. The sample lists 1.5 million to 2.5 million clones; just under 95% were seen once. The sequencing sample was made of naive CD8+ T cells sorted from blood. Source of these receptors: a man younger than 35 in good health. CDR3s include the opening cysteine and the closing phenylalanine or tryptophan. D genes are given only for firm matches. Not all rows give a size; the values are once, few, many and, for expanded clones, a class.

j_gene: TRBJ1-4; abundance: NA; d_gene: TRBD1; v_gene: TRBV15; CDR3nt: TGTGCCACCAGCAGTACCGGGACAGTTGAAAAACTGTTTTTT; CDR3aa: CATSSTGTVEKLFF
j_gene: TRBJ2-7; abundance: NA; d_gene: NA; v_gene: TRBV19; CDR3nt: TGTGCCAGTAGCCCCGGGCCAGCCTCCTACGAGCAGTACTTC; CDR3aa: CASSPGPASYEQYF
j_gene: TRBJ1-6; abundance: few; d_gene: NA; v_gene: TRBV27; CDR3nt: TGTGCCAGCACTCCAGTCGGATCGGATTCACCCCTCCACTTT; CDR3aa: CASTPVGSDSPLHF
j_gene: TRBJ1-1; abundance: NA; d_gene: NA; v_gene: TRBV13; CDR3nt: TGTGCCAGCAGCTTACGTGGGGCGCCCACTGAAGCTTTCTTT; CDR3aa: CASSLRGAPTEAFF
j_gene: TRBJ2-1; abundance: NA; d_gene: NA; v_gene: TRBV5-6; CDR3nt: TGTGCCAGCAGCTTGGGTGAGTGGGGCAATGAGCAGTTCTTC; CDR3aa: CASSLGEWGNEQFF
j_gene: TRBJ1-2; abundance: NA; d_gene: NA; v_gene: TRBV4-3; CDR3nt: TGCGCCAGCAGCCAAGAGACGACACCCAGGAATGGCTACACCTTC; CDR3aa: CASSQETTPRNGYTF
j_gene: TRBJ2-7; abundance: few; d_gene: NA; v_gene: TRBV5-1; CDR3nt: TGCGCCAGCAGCTTCGCGTACGAGCAGTACTTC; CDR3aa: CASSFAYEQYF
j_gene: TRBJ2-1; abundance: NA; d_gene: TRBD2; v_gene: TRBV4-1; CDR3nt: TGCGCCAGCAGCCAATGGACTAGCGGTAATAATGAGCAGTTCTTC; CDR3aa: CASSQWTSGNNEQFF
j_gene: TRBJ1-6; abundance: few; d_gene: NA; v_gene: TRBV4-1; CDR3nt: TGCGCCAGCAGCCAAGATTACAGCGATAATTCACCCCTCCACTTT; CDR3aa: CASSQDYSDNSPLHF
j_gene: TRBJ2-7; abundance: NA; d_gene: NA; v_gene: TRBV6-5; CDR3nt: TGTGCCAGCAGTTACTCGAAGGGTCACAAAACCTACGAGCAGTACTTC; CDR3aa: CASSYSKGHKTYEQYF
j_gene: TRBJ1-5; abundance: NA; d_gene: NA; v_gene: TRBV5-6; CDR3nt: TGTGCCAGCAGCTTGGAACAGGGCAATCAGCCCCAGCATTTT; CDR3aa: CASSLEQGNQPQHF
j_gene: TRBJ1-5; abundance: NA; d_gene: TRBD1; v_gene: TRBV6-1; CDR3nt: TGTGCCAGCAGCCGGACAGGCCTCAATCAGCCCCAGCATTTT; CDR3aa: CASSRTGLNQPQHF
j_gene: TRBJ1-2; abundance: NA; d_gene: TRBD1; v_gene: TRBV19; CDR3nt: TGTGCCAGTAGTGCTCCGGACAGGACAGCTAACTATGGCTACACCTTC; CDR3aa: CASSAPDRTANYGYTF
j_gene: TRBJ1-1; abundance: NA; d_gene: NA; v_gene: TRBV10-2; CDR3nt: TGCGCCAGTGTCGGGTCGAACACTGAAGCTTTCTTT; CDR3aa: CASVGSNTEAFF
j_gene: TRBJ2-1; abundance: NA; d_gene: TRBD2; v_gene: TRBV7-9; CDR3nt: TGTGCCGCGGTTCCGGGCGGGGGGGCCGCCTACAATGAGCAGTTCTTC; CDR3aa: CAAVPGGGAAYNEQFF
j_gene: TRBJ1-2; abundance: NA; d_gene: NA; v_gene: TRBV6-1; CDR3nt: TGTGCCAGCAGTGAAGCGGGGGGGATCCAACTCGGGTATGGCTACACCTTC; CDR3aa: CASSEAGGIQLGYGYTF
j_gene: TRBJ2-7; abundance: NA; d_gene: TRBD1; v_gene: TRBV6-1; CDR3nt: TGTGCCATGGGACAGGGGGTCTACGAGCAGTACTTC; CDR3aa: CAMGQGVYEQYF
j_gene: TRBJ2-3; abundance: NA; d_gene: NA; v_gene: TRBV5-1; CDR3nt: TGCGCCAGCAGCTTGGGGGCACTATACGACTCCACAGATACGCAGTATTTT; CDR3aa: CASSLGALYDSTDTQYF
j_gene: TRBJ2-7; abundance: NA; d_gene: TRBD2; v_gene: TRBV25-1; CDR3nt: TGTGCCAGCAGTGCCGCCGGGACTAGCTCCGAGCAGTACTTC; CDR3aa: CASSAAGTSSEQYF
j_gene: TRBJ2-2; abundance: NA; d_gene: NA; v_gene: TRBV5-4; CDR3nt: TGTGCCAGCAGCTGGGGACTGGCGACCGGGGAGCTGTTTTTT; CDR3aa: CASSWGLATGELFF
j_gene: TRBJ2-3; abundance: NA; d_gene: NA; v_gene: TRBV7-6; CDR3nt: TGTGCCAGCAGCCCTGAATGGACAGATACGCAGTATTTT; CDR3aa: CASSPEWTDTQYF
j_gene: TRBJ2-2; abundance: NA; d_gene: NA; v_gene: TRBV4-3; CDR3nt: TGCGCCAGCAGCCAAGATGAAGAGCAACACACCGGGGAGCTGTTTTTT; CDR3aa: CASSQDEEQHTGELFF
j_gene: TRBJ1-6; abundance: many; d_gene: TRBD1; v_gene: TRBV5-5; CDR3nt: TGTGCCAGCAGCCCCCGGACAGGGGAAGGCGATTCACCCCTCCACTTT; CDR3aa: CASSPRTGEGDSPLHF
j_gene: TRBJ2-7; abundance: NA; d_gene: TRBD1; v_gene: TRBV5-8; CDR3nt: TGTGCCAGCCCCGGACAGGGGGCATACGAGCAGTACTTC; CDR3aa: CASPGQGAYEQYF
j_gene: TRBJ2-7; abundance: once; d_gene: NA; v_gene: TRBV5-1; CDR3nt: TGCGCCAGCAGCTCAGGAGAGACAGGAATCTCCGAGCAGTACTTC; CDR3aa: CASSSGETGISEQYF
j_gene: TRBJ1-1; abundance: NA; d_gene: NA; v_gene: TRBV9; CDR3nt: TGTGCCAGCCAACCGGATGCCCTGAACACTGAAGCTTTCTTT; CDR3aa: CASQPDALNTEAFF
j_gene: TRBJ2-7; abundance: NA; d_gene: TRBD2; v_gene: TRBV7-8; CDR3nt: TGTGCCAGCAGCCCCGAAGGGAGGGGATACGAGCAGTACTTC; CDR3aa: CASSPEGRGYEQYF
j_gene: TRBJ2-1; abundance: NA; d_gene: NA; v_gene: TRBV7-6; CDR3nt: TGTGCCAGCAGCTCCCCCACGACACTCAATGGGCGCAATGAGCAGTTCTTC; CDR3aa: CASSSPTTLNGRNEQFF
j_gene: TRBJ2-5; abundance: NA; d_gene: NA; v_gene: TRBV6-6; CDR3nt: TGTGCCAGCACTCTTAAGGGGGACAACCAAGAGACCCAGTACTTC; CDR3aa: CASTLKGDNQETQYF
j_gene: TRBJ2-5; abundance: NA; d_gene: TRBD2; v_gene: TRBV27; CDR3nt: TGTGCCAGCAGTTGGGGGGGCCAAGAGACCCAGTACTTC; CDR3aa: CASSWGGQETQYF